This paragraph covers one T cell receptor beta chain sequence. Its antigen target is currently unknown. No clone much larger than this one lies a single base away; base qualities are absent. The data derive from a study of blood T cell repertoires in COVID-19 (dated by TCRdb to about 2020). About the study as a whole: The collaborator samples originated in the United States, Italy and Spain and spanned the acute and convalescent phases of COVID-19. The samples were drawn from two sources: the first 160 participants of the ongoing ImmuneRACE study, and over 950 subjects contributed by 6 global collaborators. The sample metadata nearly always contained a de-identified subject ID, COVID-19 status, age in years and sex. The material from the prospective study consisted of cDNA or gDNA derived from T cells, B-cell-depleted T cells, or PBMCs. Subjects who had been exposed to COVID-19, were actively infected with it, or had recovered from it provided the deeply sampled blood TCRbeta repertoires that made up the dataset. Where available, HLA class I and class II types were obtained from metadata supplied by the sample provider rather than from assay-based typing. The repertoires were made available in a free public database intended to serve as a resource for research on the immune response to SARS-CoV-2.

Samples from volunteer blood donors who had recovered from COVID-19 were contributed by a second Seattle source. Collaborating institutions collected whole blood in K2EDTA tubes following their own protocols. For TCRbeta analysis, collaborator samples were shipped as frozen whole blood, as isolated PBMCs, or as DNA extracted from either sample type. TCRbeta CDR3 regions were amplified from genomic DNA using the immunoSEQ Assay, a bias-controlled multiplex PCR. As for the original processing: Within the assay, amplification of reference gene primers was used to estimate how many nucleated cells each sample contained. Sequence reads were collapsed and filtered to measure the absolute abundance of every unique TCRbeta CDR3 rearrangement. For each sample, productive Simpson clonality was calculated by taking the square root of Simpson's diversity index across productive rearrangements. In its TCRdb copy, this immuneACCESS table keeps in-frame sequences only and misses some clones. Where compared with another copy, unresolved V genes explain less than half of these, and the others have no known cause. V, J and clone size derive from that table, while D and trimming were established from the DNA sequence. Present in this sample are hundreds of thousands of clones, 75% to 90% of which were seen just once. The ten largest make up around 6.9% of the sample.

Findings and caveats that apply to the study as a whole: How much clinical and demographic metadata was included differed by source and by participant, and the metadata was provided uncurated.

This clonotype was obtained from a man aged 55 to 70 who had recovered from COVID-19. The sequencing sample was made of peripheral blood.

Read as DNA, the sequence is TGTGCCAGCAGTGCACAGGGTGGGAGCACAGATACGCAGTATTTT. It translates as CASSAQGGSTDTQYF. The rearrangement joined TRBV6-4 to TRBJ2-3; the best D guess is TRBD1, with 6 bases matching. V and J are truncated by 4 bases and 0 bases respectively, leaving an intervening sequence of 11 bases. CDR1 and CDR2 are drawn from the germline V gene: MRHNA, SNTAGT. The CDR3 spans 15 residues, from the cysteine through the phenylalanine. Just the 45-base CDR3 DNA is kept, in frame starting at base 1.